These 13 T cell receptor beta chains share one sample of origin, sequenced in a study of blood T cell repertoires in COVID-19. Assay used: immunoSEQ multiplex PCR; TCRdb lists only in-frame clones, some missing. The sample lists about 120,000 clones; around four fifths were seen once. Sample: peripheral blood. These receptors were taken from a human donor in a cohort sampled during active COVID-19.

This rearrangement joins TRBV2 to TRBJ1-2; 9 nucleotides match TRBD1. Germline CDR1 reads SNHLY; CDR2 reads FYNNEI. CDR3 length equals 14 residues. The trim removed 4 bases at V and 8 bases at J, leaving 8 bases unmatched. The CDR3 spells CASSVNTGGSGYTF. The CDR3 nucleotides are TGTGCCAGCAGTGTGAATACAGGGGGCAGCGGCTACACCTTC.

The CDR3: CASPLRGGLIVPYEQYF. Here the CDR3 DNA reads TGTGCCAGCCCCCTTAGGGGGGGCCTAATAGTCCCCTACGAGCAGTACTTC. V is TRBV21-1 and J is TRBJ2-7; whether TRBD2, the table's D call, matches the DNA was not checked. TRBV21-1 is noted as a pseudogene. There are 17 residues in the CDR3.

This clone was seen once. The chain has TRBV4-3 and TRBJ2-2, with 9 bases identical to TRBD2. V shed 1 base and J 5 bases; nucleotides not matched to a gene: 5. Germline CDR1 reads LGHNA; CDR2 reads YSLEER. CDR3 length: 16 amino acids. The CDR3 loop is CASSQVSTSGTGELFF. For the CDR3, the DNA is TGCGCCAGCAGCCAAGTATCAACTAGCGGGACCGGGGAGCTGTTTTTT.

The chain couples TRBV19 to TRBJ2-5; D might be TRBD2 (7 bases). The CDR3 is 13 amino acids. CDR1 is LNHDA, CDR2 SQIVND, per germline (reference sequence). Trimming stripped 3 bases from V and 5 bases from J, with 10 bases between. CDR3 amino acids: CASSMWGGETQYF. CDR3 DNA sequence: TGTGCCAGTAGTATGTGGGGGGGCGAGACCCAGTACTTC.

The chain carries TRBV28 and TRBJ1-2; 11 bases line up with TRBD1. This CDR3 region has 15 residues. The germline gives CDR1 MDHEN, CDR2 SYDVKM. The junction had 11 bases not matched to a gene; V was cut back by 5 bases and J by 9 bases. The CDR3 bases are TGTGCCAGCAGTCCAACACCGGGACAGGGGGAAAGCTACACCTTC. Amino acid sequence: CASSPTPGQGESYTF.

The chain recombines TRBV10-1 with TRBJ2-5, with 12 positions matching TRBD2. Trimming at V came to 0 bases and at J to 4 bases, leaving 18 bases not matched to a gene. Per germline, CDR1 WNHNN and CDR2 SYGVQD (reference sequence). The CDR3 is 21 residues long. CDR3 residues: CASSESDRASGGGLEGETQYF. CDR3 DNA: TGCGCCAGCAGTGAGTCAGATAGGGCTAGCGGGGGGGGATTGGAAGGAGAGACCCAGTACTTC.

CDR3 in amino acids: CASKPRDDRDNSPLHF. In DNA, the CDR3 is TGTGCCAGCAAGCCAAGAGATGACAGGGATAATTCACCCCTCCACTTT. The genes are TRBV3-1 (or the pseudogene TRBV3-2) and TRBJ1-6, with TRBD1 matching 7 bases. The V gene end was trimmed by 7 bases and the J gene end by 5 bases; junction bases not matched to a gene: 11. The CDR3 spans 16 residues. Germline V gene sequence: CDR1 LGHDT, CDR2 YNNKEL (reference sequence).

This clone was counted many times. This rearrangement joins TRBV29-1 to TRBJ1-3; TRBD1 is a possible D gene (6 bases). This CDR3 has 12 amino acids. The ends were cut back, 4 bases at V and 8 bases at J, with 12 bases in the middle. CDR1 is SQVTM, CDR2 ANQGSEA, per germline. CDR3 DNA sequence: TGCAGCGTTGCAACAGGGCGAGACACCATATATTTT. This sequence encodes CSVATGRDTIYF.

The chain is built from TRBV19 and TRBJ2-3; 10 bases map to TRBD1. The junction had 4 bases not matched to a gene; V was cut back by 4 bases and J by 3 bases. The CDR3 is 15 residues long. CDR1 LNHDA and CDR2 SQIVND come from the germline V gene (reference sequence). CDR3 sequence reads: CASSRGTGATDTQYF. The CDR3 region has the DNA TGTGCCAGTAGTAGAGGGACAGGGGCTACAGATACGCAGTATTTT. The whole variable domain, remainder taken from reference TRBV19 and TRBJ2-3, is DGGITQSPKYLFRKEGQNVTLSCEQNLNHDAMYWYRQDPGQGLRLIYYSQIVNDFQKGDIAEGYSVSREKKESFPLTVTSAQKNPTAFYLCASSRGTGATDTQYFGPGTRLTVL.

This chain uses TRBV5-5 with TRBJ1-5; the match to TRBD1 covers 9 bases. The CDR3 loop spans 15 amino acids. Germline CDR1 SGHKS, CDR2 YYEKEE (reference sequence). V shed 5 bases, J shed 0 bases, and the junction held 3 bases outside the gene matches. CDR3 in DNA: TGTGCCAGCAGACAGGGGGCGAATAGCAATCAGCCCCAGCATTTT. Its translation: CASRQGANSNQPQHF.

Only one count was recorded for this clone. The chain is built from TRBV24-1 and TRBJ2-3; D is possibly TRBD2 (5 bases). This CDR3 contains 14 residues. Between the trimmed V and J ends, which lost 6 bases and 3 bases, there was a span of 12 bases. Germline V lookup: CDR1 KGHDR, CDR2 SFDVKD. CDR3 nucleotide sequence: TGTGCCACCAGTAGGACTTGGGGAACAGATACGCAGTATTTT. Encoded protein: CATSRTWGTDTQYF.

This clone was counted only a few times. This sequence joins TRBV2 and TRBJ2-7; 11 bases fit TRBD1. Looked up from germline, CDR1 is SNHLY and CDR2 is FYNNEI. This CDR3 is 13 amino acids long. Trimming removed 6 bases from V and 2 bases from J; junction bases left unmatched: 0. In DNA form, the CDR3 reads TGTGCCAGCAGGGGACAGGGGGCCTACGAGCAGTACTTC. Its translation: CASRGQGAYEQYF. Filled out from reference TRBV2 and TRBJ2-7, the complete variable domain reads EPEVTQTPSHQVTQMGQEVILRCVPISNHLYFYWYRQILGQKVEFLVSFYNNEISEKSEIFDDQFSVERPDGSNFTLKIRSTKLEDSAMYFCASRGQGAYEQYFGPGTRLTVT.

V gene TRBV6-1 combines with J gene TRBJ1-1; 7 positions agree with TRBD1. Germline V gene sequence: CDR1 MNHNS, CDR2 SASEGT. The CDR3 runs to 15 residues. J lost 1 base, V lost 1 base, and 3 bases had no gene match. CDR3 sequence: CASSEERTGNTEAFF. CDR3 coding DNA: TGTGCCAGCAGTGAAGAGAGGACAGGGAACACTGAAGCTTTCTTT.